This is a list of T cell receptor beta chains from one sample in a study of blood T cell repertoires in COVID-19. The protocol was immunoSEQ multiplex PCR, while the TCRdb copy is restricted to in-frame clones and leaves out a portion. The data hold around 24,000 clones, with roughly 80% observed a single time. Specimen: peripheral blood. The receptor source for this set is a woman older than 75 with acute or convalescent COVID-19. CDR3s include the opening cysteine and the closing phenylalanine or tryptophan. A D gene is named only where the DNA matches it firmly. The size entry is marked missing in some rows and otherwise reads once, few, many or a size class.

j_call | clone_size | v_call | d_call | cdr3_nt | cdr3_aa
TRBJ1-4 | NA | TRBV2 | NA | TGTGCCAGCGGAAGGGACACGGATGAAAAACTGTTTTTT | CASGRDTDEKLFF
TRBJ1-1 | NA | TRBV12-3/TRBV12-4 | TRBD1 | TGTGCCAGCAGAAATAGGGGGCAAGCTTTCTTT | CASRNRGQAFF
TRBJ2-3 | NA | TRBV4-1 | TRBD1 | TGCGCCAGCAGCCAAGGCCCAGGGACAGGGGTTAGAGATACGCAGTATTTT | CASSQGPGTGVRDTQYF
TRBJ1-1 | NA | TRBV6-5 | NA | TGTGCCAGCTTAGGATCCAGAGGGGGAACTGAAGCTTTCTTT | CASLGSRGGTEAFF
TRBJ1-5 | NA | TRBV28 | NA | TGTGCCAGCAGTTTATCCCCAGGGCAGAAGGGCAATCAGCCCCAGCATTTT | CASSLSPGQKGNQPQHF
TRBJ1-1 | NA | TRBV7-3 | NA | TGTGCCAGCAGTCCAGCGGGGGGCACTGAAGCTTTCTTT | CASSPAGGTEAFF
TRBJ1-1 | once | TRBV11-2 | NA | TGTGCCAGCAGCCAATCCCTATTGAACACTGAAGCTTTCTTT | CASSQSLLNTEAFF
TRBJ2-5 | NA | TRBV5-1 | TRBD1 | TGCGCCAGCAGCTTAAACAGGGGGCAAGAGACCCAGTACTTC | CASSLNRGQETQYF
TRBJ1-2 | NA | TRBV9 | NA | TGTGCCAGCAGCGTCGGGACTCCCTTCGGAGGCTACACCTTC | CASSVGTPFGGYTF
TRBJ1-4 | NA | TRBV27 | NA | TGTGCCAGCAGTCGGACAGTCCTCAATGAAAAACTGTTTTTT | CASSRTVLNEKLFF
TRBJ1-2 | NA | TRBV30 | NA | TGTGCCTGGAGTAATGGGGCGGGCTACACCTTC | CAWSNGAGYTF
TRBJ2-2 | NA | TRBV11-3 | TRBD2 | TGTGCCAGCAGCTTATTCCAGGGAGGGACCGGGGAGCTGTTTTTT | CASSLFQGGTGELFF
TRBJ2-7 | NA | TRBV9 | TRBD1 | TGTGCCAGCAGCATCGAGGGGGCAGGGTACGAGCAGTACTTC | CASSIEGAGYEQYF
TRBJ1-2 | NA | TRBV19 | NA | TGTGCCAGTAGTGCCCCAGGGTCGCCGGCGCTAAGTGAGGGCTACACCTTC | CASSAPGSPALSEGYTF
TRBJ1-6 | NA | TRBV28 | NA | TGTGCCAGCAGTTTGCGGGGGAGCTCCTATAATTCACCCCTCCACTTT | CASSLRGSSYNSPLHF
TRBJ2-5 | NA | TRBV3-1/TRBV3-2 | TRBD2 | TGTGCCAGCAGCCCCAGACTAGCGGGGGGGACAGAGACCCAGTACTTC | CASSPRLAGGTETQYF
TRBJ2-7 | NA | TRBV7-8 | TRBD2 | TGTGCCAGCAGCCAGCTTAGCGGGACTAGCGGGAGGGGAGTCGAGCAGTACTTC | CASSQLSGTSGRGVEQYF
TRBJ2-7 | NA | TRBV4-1 | TRBD2 | TGCGCCAGCAGCCAAGTGATGACTAGCGGAGGAGGAGAGCAGTACTTC | CASSQVMTSGGGEQYF
TRBJ2-7 | once | TRBV28 | TRBD2 | TGTGCCAGCAGTTCACCGGGACTAGCGGGAAGCTCCTACGAGCAGTACTTC | CASSSPGLAGSSYEQYF
TRBJ2-1 | NA | TRBV5-1 | NA | TGCGCCAGCAGCTTGGAAGCGGCCGGTGAGCAGTTCTTC | CASSLEAAGEQFF
TRBJ1-3 | NA | TRBV7-2 | NA | TGTGCCAGCAGCTTAGAGCGCGCGCGAGGAAACACCATATATTTT | CASSLERARGNTIYF
TRBJ1-2 | NA | TRBV30 | NA | TGTGCCTGGAGTGGGGAGGGCGGTGGCTACACCTTC | CAWSGEGGGYTF
TRBJ2-5 | NA | TRBV29-1 | NA | TGCAGCGTTGAAGATAGAGAGACCCAGTACTTC | CSVEDRETQYF
TRBJ2-1 | NA | TRBV9 | NA | TGTGCCAGCAGCTCCGGCGGCGGCCGGCCCTACAATGAGCAGTTCTTC | CASSSGGGRPYNEQFF
TRBJ1-3 | NA | TRBV9 | TRBD1 | TGTGCCAGCTCCCGTGGGAGTCGGGGACAGCTCTCTGGAAACACCATATATTTT | CASSRGSRGQLSGNTIYF
TRBJ1-1 | NA | TRBV2 | NA | TGTGCCAACACCCTAGACAGGAACACTGAAGCTTTCTTT | CANTLDRNTEAFF
TRBJ2-3 | NA | TRBV14 | TRBD2 | TGTGCCAGCAGCCTCATTAGCGGGAGAGGGGCAGATACGCAGTATTTT | CASSLISGRGADTQYF
TRBJ1-1 | NA | TRBV10-3 | NA | TGTGCCATCAGTGATTGGGCCGGGAACACTGAAGCTTTCTTT | CAISDWAGNTEAFF
TRBJ2-2 | NA | TRBV2 | NA | TGTGCCAGCAGTTATGTACAGGGGGGGACTGGGGAGCTGTTTTTT | CASSYVQGGTGELFF
TRBJ1-6 | few | TRBV10-3 | NA | TGTGCCTCTGGCGCGGGAAATTCACCCCTCCACTTT | CASGAGNSPLHF
TRBJ2-3 | NA | TRBV27 | TRBD1 | TGTGCCAGCAGTTTACAGGGGGCCGGCACAGATACGCAGTATTTT | CASSLQGAGTDTQYF
TRBJ2-1 | NA | TRBV5-6 | NA | TGTGCCTGCAGGTTGGCCGTAGGGGGAGATGAGCAGTTCTTC | CACRLAVGGDEQFF
TRBJ1-1 | NA | TRBV6-5 | TRBD1 | TGTGCCACCAAGGCGGGACAGTCGAACACTGAAGCTTTCTTT | CATKAGQSNTEAFF
TRBJ2-1 | NA | TRBV7-9 | NA | TGTGCCAGCAGCTCCGCTACAGGGAGTGAGCAGTTCTTC | CASSSATGSEQFF
TRBJ1-2 | NA | TRBV5-4 | TRBD1 | TGTGCCAGCAGCATCTCAGGGGGCTCTGGCTATGGCTACACCTTC | CASSISGGSGYGYTF
TRBJ2-2 | NA | TRBV29-1 | NA | TGCAGCGCCCAACCGGGGTTAGGGACCGGGGAGCTGTTTTTT | CSAQPGLGTGELFF
TRBJ2-7 | few | TRBV7-9 | NA | TGTGCCAGCAGCGAGGGTGTTCGGGACGAGCAGTACTTC | CASSEGVRDEQYF
TRBJ1-3 | NA | TRBV7-7 | TRBD1 | TGTGCTAGCAGCCCGGACAGGGGATCTGGAAACACCATATATTTT | CASSPDRGSGNTIYF
TRBJ1-2 | NA | TRBV5-1 | NA | TGCGCCAGCAGCTTGCCAGCAGAGGGAGGCTACACCTTC | CASSLPAEGGYTF
TRBJ1-5 | few | TRBV6-5 | TRBD1 | TGTGCCAGCGGAAGGACAGGGGATAGCAATCAGCCCCAGCATTTT | CASGRTGDSNQPQHF
TRBJ2-5 | NA | TRBV5-4 | TRBD2 | TGTGCCAGCAGGAAAGATTTAGCGGGGGAGCAAGAGACCCAGTACTTC | CASRKDLAGEQETQYF
TRBJ2-3 | NA | TRBV5-1 | NA | TGCGCCAGCAGCGACGGGGACACTAGCACAGATACGCAGTATTTT | CASSDGDTSTDTQYF
TRBJ1-6 | NA | TRBV6-4 | NA | TGTGCCAGCAGTGTTTCCCCTCCGGGGTACGGTTCACCCCTCCACTTT | CASSVSPPGYGSPLHF
TRBJ1-2 | few | TRBV5-5 | NA | TGTGCCAGCAGCTTAGCCGGCGGCTATGGCTACACCTTC | CASSLAGGYGYTF
TRBJ1-3 | NA | TRBV11-3 | NA | TGTGCCAGCGGCGGGGGCAACGGAAACACCATATATTTT | CASGGGNGNTIYF
TRBJ1-1 | few | TRBV19 | NA | TGTGCCAGTAGTATTCAGGGTACCGGACGCGGCGGGACTTTCTTT | CASSIQGTGRGGTFF
TRBJ2-5 | few | TRBV4-1 | TRBD1 | TGCGCCAGCAGCCACACAGGGGGCGAGGAGACCCAGTACTTC | CASSHTGGEETQYF
TRBJ1-1 | NA | TRBV13 | NA | TGTGCCAGCACCCTGACACGCTCGGGGTCGGCTTTCTTT | CASTLTRSGSAFF
TRBJ1-5 | NA | TRBV3-1/TRBV3-2 | TRBD1 | TGTGCCAGCAGCCAGGAGGACAGGGAGCCCCAGCATTTT | CASSQEDREPQHF
TRBJ1-1 | few | TRBV2 | NA | TGTGCCAGCAGCCTCAGGGAAGACGTTCCTGAAGCTTTCTTT | CASSLREDVPEAFF
TRBJ1-4 | NA | TRBV19 | NA | TGTGCCAGTAGTGCTACCTACAATGAAAAACTGTTTTTT | CASSATYNEKLFF
TRBJ2-1 | NA | TRBV6-6 | TRBD2 | TGTGCCAGCAGAGAGCCTAGCGGGGGCTCCTACAATGAGCAGTTCTTC | CASREPSGGSYNEQFF
TRBJ2-5 | NA | TRBV7-7 | NA | TGTGCTAGCAGCCCCGGGGGAAAGGGAGAGGAGACCCAGTACTTC | CASSPGGKGEETQYF